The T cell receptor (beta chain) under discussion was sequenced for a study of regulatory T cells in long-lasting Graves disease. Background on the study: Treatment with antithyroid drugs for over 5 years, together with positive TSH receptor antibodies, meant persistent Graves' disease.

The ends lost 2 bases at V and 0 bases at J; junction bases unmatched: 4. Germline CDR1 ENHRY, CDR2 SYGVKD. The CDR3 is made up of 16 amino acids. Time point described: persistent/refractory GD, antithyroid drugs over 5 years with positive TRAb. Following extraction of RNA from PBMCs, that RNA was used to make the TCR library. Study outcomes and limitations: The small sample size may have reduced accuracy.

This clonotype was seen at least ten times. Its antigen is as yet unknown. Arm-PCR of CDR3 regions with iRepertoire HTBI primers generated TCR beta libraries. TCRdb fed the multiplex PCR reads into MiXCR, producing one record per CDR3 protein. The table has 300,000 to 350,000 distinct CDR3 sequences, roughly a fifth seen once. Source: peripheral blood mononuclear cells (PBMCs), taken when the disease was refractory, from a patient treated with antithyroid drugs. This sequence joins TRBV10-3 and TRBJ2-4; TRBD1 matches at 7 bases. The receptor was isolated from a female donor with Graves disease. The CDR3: CAISEGDSVAKNIQYF. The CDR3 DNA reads TGTGCCATCAGTGAGGGGGACAGCGTAGCCAAAAACATTCAGTACTTC.